These 6 T cell receptor beta chains came from one sample sequenced in a study of shared clonotypes between healthy human individuals. The method was immunoSEQ multiplex PCR; TCRdb's version includes in-frame clones alone and lacks a portion of them. The data show about 490,000 clones, with about 85% seen just once and about 12% held by the top ten. The source material was PBMCs. The receptors come from a woman aged 40 to 50 in good health. Some clones in this sample may be carry-over from other donors' samples.

CDR3 amino acids: CASSSSGNNNEQFF. The DNA of the CDR3 is TGTGCCAGCAGTTCTAGCGGGAACAACAATGAGCAGTTCTTC. The V gene is TRBV5-4, the J gene TRBJ2-1; 9 positions match TRBD2. After removal of 5 bases from V and 5 bases from J, the junction contained 5 bases not matched to a gene. This CDR3 comprises 14 residues. The germline V gene has CDR1 SGHNT and CDR2 YYREEE (reference sequence).

V is TRBV7-2 and J is TRBJ2-7, with 8 nucleotides matching TRBD2. CDR1 is SGHTA and CDR2 is FQGNSA in the germline V gene. The CDR3 contains 14 residues. Germline trimming cut 1 base from V and 4 bases from J; bases unmatched to any gene: 3. CDR3 sequence: CASSLGSSGYEQYF. CDR3 DNA sequence: TGTGCCAGCAGCTTAGGGTCTAGCGGGTACGAGCAGTACTTC.

The chain carries TRBV20-1 and TRBJ1-1, with D perhaps matching TRBD1 (6 bases). The CDR3 covers 11 residues. V lost 4 bases and J lost 11, with 14 bases in between. Germline V lookup: CDR1 DFQATT, CDR2 SNEGSKA (reference sequence). This CDR3 reads CSATWGLGAFF. The CDR3 nucleotides read TGCAGTGCTACCTGGGGGCTGGGGGCTTTCTTT.

The chain couples TRBV7-3 to TRBJ1-1; tentatively, D is TRBD1 (5 bases). V dropped 5 bases and J dropped 4 bases, with 14 bases sitting between them. The CDR3 is 14 amino acids. CDR1 is SGHTA and CDR2 is FQGTGA in the germline V gene. Here the CDR3 reads CASSPQGFSTEAFF. In DNA form, the CDR3 reads TGTGCCAGCAGCCCGCAGGGATTTTCCACTGAAGCTTTCTTT.

This rearrangement joins TRBV30 to TRBJ2-1; the D gene could be TRBD1 or TRBD2 (5 bases each). The CDR3 contains 17 residues. With 0 bases removed from V and 2 bases from J, the gap between germline ends came to 17 bases. The germline CDR1 and CDR2 sequences are GTSNPN and SVGIG (reference sequence). The chain's CDR3 is CAWSVWVGRGAYNEQFF. The CDR3 DNA follows: TGTGCCTGGAGTGTATGGGTAGGGAGAGGGGCCTACAATGAGCAGTTCTTC.

The chain recombines TRBV4-1 with TRBJ2-1; D not resolved. Germline assignment: CDR1 MGHRA and CDR2 YSYEKL. Trimming pared 1 base from V and 1 base from J, leaving 11 bases between. This CDR3 has 16 residues. CDR3: CASSQASSVSYNEQFF. The DNA of the CDR3 is TGCGCCAGCAGCCAAGCATCTTCGGTTTCCTACAATGAGCAGTTCTTC.